This TCR beta chain derives from a study of brain T cells in children with intractable seizures. Comments on this clone: The target antigen is unknown.

The germline gives CDR1 SQVTM, CDR2 ANQGSEA. J lost 8 bases, V lost 6 bases, and 8 bases had no gene match. The CDR3 consists of 13 residues. Overall study findings and caveats: Pre-surgery blood may have been undersampled, hiding some clones. Patients' HCMV serostatus was unknown; virus specificity rests on CDR3 similarity alone.

Surgery cases with the highest brain T cell transcript signatures were chosen for sequencing. At least one anti-epileptic drug was given before surgery. Method: immunoSEQ multiplex PCR; TCRdb's copy keeps in-frame clones and lacks some. The sample consists of some 76,000 clones, about 92% of them appearing once. The input for sequencing was peripheral blood, taken at surgery. This rearrangement joins TRBV29-1 to TRBJ1-4; 8 nucleotides line up with TRBD1. This sequence originates from a boy younger than two with tuberous sclerosis and intractable seizures. The CDR3 is CSVGSGGGEKLFF. The CDR3, as DNA: TGCAGCGTGGGGTCAGGGGGCGGAGAAAAACTGTTTTTT.